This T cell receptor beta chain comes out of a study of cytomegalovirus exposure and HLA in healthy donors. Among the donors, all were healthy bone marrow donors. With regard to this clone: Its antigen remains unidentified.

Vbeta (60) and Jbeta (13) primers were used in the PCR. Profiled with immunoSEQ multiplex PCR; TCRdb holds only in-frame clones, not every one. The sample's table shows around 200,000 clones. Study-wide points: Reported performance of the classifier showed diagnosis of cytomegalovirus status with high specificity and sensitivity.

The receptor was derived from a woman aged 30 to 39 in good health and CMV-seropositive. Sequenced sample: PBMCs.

The CDR3 is CASSVRDRSEAFF. In DNA form, the CDR3 reads TGTGCCAGTAGTGTCCGGGACAGGAGTGAAGCTTTCTTT. The rearrangement uses TRBV19 and TRBJ1-1; the match to TRBD1 covers 8 bases. Germline V lookup: CDR1 LNHDA, CDR2 SQIVND (reference sequence). V lost 5 bases and J lost 7; bases outside the gene matches: 6. The CDR3 runs 13 residues.